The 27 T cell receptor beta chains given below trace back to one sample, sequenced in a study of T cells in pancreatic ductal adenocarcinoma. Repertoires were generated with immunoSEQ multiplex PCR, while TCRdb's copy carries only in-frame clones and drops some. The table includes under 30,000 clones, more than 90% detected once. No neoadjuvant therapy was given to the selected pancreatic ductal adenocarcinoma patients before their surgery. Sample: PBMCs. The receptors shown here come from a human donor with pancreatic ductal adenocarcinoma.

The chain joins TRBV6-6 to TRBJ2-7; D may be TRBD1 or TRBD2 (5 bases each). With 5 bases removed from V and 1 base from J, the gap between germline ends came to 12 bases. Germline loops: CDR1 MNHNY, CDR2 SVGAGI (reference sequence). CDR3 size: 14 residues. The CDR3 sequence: CASSDWDGSYEQYF. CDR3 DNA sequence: TGTGCCAGCAGTGACTGGGACGGATCCTACGAGCAGTACTTC.

The CDR3 DNA follows: TGTGCCAGCAGCGTGGACAGGTCCTATGGCTACACCTTC. Encoded protein: CASSVDRSYGYTF. The chain is built from TRBV9 and TRBJ1-2; the match to TRBD1 covers 7 bases. The germline V gene has CDR1 SGDLS and CDR2 YYNGEE. With 2 bases clipped from V and 4 bases from J, the junction kept 2 bases outside the gene matches. CDR3 length equals 13 residues. Drawing the rest from reference TRBV9 and TRBJ1-2, the complete variable domain is DSGVTQTPKHLITATGQRVTLRCSPRSGDLSVYWYQQSLDQGLQFLIQYYNGEERAKGNILERFSAQQFPDLHSELNLSSLELGDSALYFCASSVDRSYGYTFGSGTRLTVV.

In nucleotides, the CDR3 is TGTGCCAGTAGTATCTTTGGTCTAGCGGGAGGGAATAGGGCACGCCCAGATACGCAGTATTTT. Protein product: CASSIFGLAGGNRARPDTQYF. The chain is built from TRBV19 and TRBJ2-3; 12 bases match TRBD2. The CDR3 length is 21 residues. The junction had 20 bases not matched to a gene; V was cut back by 3 bases and J by 4 bases. The germline V gene has CDR1 LNHDA and CDR2 SQIVND (reference sequence). Supplemented by reference TRBV19 and TRBJ2-3, the full variable domain reads DGGITQSPKYLFRKEGQNVTLSCEQNLNHDAMYWYRQDPGQGLRLIYYSQIVNDFQKGDIAEGYSVSREKKESFPLTVTSAQKNPTAFYLCASSIFGLAGGNRARPDTQYFGPGTRLTVL.

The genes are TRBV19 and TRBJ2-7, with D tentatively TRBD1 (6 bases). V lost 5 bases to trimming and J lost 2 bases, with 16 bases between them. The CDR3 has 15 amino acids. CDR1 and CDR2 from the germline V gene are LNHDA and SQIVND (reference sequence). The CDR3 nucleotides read TGTGCCAGTAGTCCAGGACAGTTCCCAGCCTACGAGCAGTACTTC. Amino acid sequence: CASSPGQFPAYEQYF. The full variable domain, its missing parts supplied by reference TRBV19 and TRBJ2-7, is DGGITQSPKYLFRKEGQNVTLSCEQNLNHDAMYWYRQDPGQGLRLIYYSQIVNDFQKGDIAEGYSVSREKKESFPLTVTSAQKNPTAFYLCASSPGQFPAYEQYFGPGTRLTVT.

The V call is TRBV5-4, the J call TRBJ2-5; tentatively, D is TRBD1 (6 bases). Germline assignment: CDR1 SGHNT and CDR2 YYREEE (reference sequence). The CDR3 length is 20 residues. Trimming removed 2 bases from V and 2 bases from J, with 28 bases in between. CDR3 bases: TGTGCCAGCAGCTTTGGAGGCAGGGGCAGACCGGAATCCATGCAAGAGACCCAGTACTTC. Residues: CASSFGGRGRPESMQETQYF.

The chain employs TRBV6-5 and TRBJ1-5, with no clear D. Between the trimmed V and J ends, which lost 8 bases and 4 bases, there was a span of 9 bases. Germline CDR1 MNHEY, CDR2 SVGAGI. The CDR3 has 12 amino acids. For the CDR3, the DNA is TGTGCCAGCCGCTCTGGAAATCAGCCCCAGCATTTT. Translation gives CASRSGNQPQHF.

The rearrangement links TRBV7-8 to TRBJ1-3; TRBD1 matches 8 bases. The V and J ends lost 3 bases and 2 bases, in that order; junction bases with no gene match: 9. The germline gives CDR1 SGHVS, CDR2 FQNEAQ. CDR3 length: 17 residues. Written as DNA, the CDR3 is TGTGCCAGCAGCTTTGTAACCGGGACAGGAACTGGAAACACCATATATTTT. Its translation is CASSFVTGTGTGNTIYF.

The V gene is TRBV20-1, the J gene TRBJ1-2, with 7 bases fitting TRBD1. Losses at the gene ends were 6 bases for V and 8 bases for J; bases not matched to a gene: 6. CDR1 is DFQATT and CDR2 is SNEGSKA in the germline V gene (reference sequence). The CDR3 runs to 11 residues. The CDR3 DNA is TGCAGTGCCTCCGGGACAGAAGGCTACACCTTC. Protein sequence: CSASGTEGYTF.

The CDR3 nucleotides are TGTGCCAGCTCACCACCCGGGACGGGCTATGGCTACACCTTC. Translation gives CASSPPGTGYGYTF. This rearrangement joins TRBV18 to TRBJ1-2, with D possibly TRBD1 on 5 matching bases. The germline V and J ends were trimmed by 0 bases and 4 bases, with 9 bases remaining between them. The CDR3 has 14 residues. In germline, CDR1 is KGHSH, CDR2 LQKENI.

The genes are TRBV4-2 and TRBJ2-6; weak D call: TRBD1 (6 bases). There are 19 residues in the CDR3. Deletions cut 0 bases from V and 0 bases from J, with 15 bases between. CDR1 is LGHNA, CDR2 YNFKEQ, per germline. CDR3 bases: TGTGCCAGCAGCCAAGAGACGCGACAGGCCTACTCTGGGGCCAACGTCCTGACTTTC. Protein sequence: CASSQETRQAYSGANVLTF.

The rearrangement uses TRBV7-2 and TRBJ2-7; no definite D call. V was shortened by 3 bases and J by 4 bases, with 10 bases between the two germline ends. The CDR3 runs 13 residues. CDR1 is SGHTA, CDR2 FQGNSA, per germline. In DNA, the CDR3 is TGTGCCAGCAGCTTCGGCCAACGATACGAGCAGTACTTC. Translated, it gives CASSFGQRYEQYF.

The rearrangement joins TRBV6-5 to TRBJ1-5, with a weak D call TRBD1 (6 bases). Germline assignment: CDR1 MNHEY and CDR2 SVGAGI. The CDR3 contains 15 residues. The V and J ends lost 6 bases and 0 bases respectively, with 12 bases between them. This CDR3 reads CASSALRGSNQPQHF. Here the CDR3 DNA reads TGTGCCAGCAGCGCCCTCAGGGGTAGCAATCAGCCCCAGCATTTT.

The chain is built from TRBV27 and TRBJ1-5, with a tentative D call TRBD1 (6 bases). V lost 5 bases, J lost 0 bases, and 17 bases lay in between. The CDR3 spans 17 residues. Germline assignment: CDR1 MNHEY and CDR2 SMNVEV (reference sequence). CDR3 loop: CASSPRFYRDSNQPQHF. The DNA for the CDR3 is TGTGCCAGCAGTCCCCGATTTTACAGGGATAGCAATCAGCCCCAGCATTTT.

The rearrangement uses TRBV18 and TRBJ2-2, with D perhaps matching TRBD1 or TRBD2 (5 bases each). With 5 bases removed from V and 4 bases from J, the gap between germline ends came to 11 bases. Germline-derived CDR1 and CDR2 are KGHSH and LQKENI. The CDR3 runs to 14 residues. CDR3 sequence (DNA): TGTGCCAGCTCATTTGGGGGAGTCACCGGGGAGCTGTTTTTT. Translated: CASSFGGVTGELFF.

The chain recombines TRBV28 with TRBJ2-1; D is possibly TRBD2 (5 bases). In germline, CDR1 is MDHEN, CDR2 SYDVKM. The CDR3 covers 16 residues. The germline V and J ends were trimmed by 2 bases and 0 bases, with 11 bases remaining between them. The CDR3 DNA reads TGTGCCAGCAGTTTAGGAGGAGTAAGCTCCTACAATGAGCAGTTCTTC. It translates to CASSLGGVSSYNEQFF. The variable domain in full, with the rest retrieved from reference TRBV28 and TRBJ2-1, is DVKVTQSSRYLVKRTGEKVFLECVQDMDHENMFWYRQDPGLGLRLIYFSYDVKMKEKGDIPEGYSVSREKKERFSLILESASTNQTSMYLCASSLGGVSSYNEQFFGPGTRLTVL.

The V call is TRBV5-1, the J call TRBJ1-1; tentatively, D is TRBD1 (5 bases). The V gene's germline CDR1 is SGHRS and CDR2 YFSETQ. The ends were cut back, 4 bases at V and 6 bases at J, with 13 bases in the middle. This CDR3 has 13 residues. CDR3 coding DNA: TGCGCCAGCAGCCCCAACCAGGGATCTGAAGCTTTCTTT. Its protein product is CASSPNQGSEAFF.

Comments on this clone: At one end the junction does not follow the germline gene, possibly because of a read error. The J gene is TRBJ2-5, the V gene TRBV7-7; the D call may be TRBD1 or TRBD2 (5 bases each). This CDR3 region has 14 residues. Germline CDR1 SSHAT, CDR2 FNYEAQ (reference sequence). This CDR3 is CASSLAGTGETQYF. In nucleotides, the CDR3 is TGTGCTAGCAGCTTAGCAGGGACGGGTGAGACCCAGTACTTC.

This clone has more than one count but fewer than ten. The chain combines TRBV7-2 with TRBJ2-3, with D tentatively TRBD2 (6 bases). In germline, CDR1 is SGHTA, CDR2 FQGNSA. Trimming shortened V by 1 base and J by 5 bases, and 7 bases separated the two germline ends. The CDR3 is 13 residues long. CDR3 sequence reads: CASSLGGEDTQYF. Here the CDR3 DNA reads TGTGCCAGCAGCTTAGGGGGGGAAGATACGCAGTATTTT.

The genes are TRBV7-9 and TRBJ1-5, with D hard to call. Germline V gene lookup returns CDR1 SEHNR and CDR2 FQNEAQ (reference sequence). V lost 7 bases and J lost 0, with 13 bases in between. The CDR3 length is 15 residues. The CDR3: CASTPRVGSNQPQHF. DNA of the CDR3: TGTGCCAGCACCCCCCGGGTGGGTAGCAATCAGCCCCAGCATTTT.

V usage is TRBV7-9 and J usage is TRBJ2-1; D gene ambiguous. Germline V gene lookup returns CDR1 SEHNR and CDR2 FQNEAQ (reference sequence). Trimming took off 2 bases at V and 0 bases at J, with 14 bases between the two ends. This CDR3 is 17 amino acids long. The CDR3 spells CASSLNPAYSSYNEQFF. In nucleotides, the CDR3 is TGTGCCAGCAGCTTAAACCCCGCCTATAGCTCCTACAATGAGCAGTTCTTC. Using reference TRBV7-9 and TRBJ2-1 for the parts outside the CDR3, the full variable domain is DTGVSQNPRHKITKRGQNVTFRCDPISEHNRLYWYRQTLGQGPEFLTYFQNEAQLEKSRLLSDRFSAERPKGSFSTLEIQRTEQGDSAMYLCASSLNPAYSSYNEQFFGPGTRLTVL.

CDR3 DNA: TGCGCCAGCAGTTCAACAGGGGGACGTCAGCCCCAGCATTTT. It codes for CASSSTGGRQPQHF. This chain links TRBV5-1 with TRBJ1-5; TRBD1 matches 8 bases. Unmatched junction bases numbered 7, after V lost 5 bases and J lost 6 bases. The germline V gene encodes CDR1 SGHRS and CDR2 YFSETQ. The CDR3 totals 14 residues.

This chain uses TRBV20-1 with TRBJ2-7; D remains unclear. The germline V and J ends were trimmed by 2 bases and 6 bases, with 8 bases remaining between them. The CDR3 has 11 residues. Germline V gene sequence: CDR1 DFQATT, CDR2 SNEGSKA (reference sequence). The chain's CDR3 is CSARLVGEQYF. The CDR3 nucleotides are TGCAGTGCTAGACTAGTTGGCGAGCAGTACTTC.

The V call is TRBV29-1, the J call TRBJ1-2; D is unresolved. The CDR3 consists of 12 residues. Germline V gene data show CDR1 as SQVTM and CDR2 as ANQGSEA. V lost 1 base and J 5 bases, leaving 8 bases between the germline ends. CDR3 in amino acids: CSVEGVGYGYTF. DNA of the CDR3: TGCAGCGTTGAAGGGGTAGGATATGGCTACACCTTC.

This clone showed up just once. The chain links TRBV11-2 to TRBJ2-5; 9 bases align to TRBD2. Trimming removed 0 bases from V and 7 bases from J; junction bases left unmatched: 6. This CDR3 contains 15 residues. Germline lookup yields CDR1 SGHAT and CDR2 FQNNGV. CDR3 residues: CASSLDLAGVGTQYF. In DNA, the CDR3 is TGTGCCAGCAGCTTAGATTTAGCGGGGGTTGGGACCCAGTACTTC.

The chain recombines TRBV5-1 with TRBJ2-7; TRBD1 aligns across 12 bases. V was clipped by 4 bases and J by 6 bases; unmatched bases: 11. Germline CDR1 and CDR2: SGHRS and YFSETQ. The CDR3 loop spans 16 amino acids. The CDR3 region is CASSAGTGGGPGEQYF. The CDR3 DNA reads TGCGCCAGCAGCGCCGGGACAGGGGGCGGCCCTGGCGAGCAGTACTTC. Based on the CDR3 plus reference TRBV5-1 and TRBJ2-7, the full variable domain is KAGVTQTPRYLIKTRGQQVTLSCSPISGHRSVSWYQQTPGQGLQFLFEYFSETQRNKGNFPGRFSGRQFSNSRSEMNVSTLELGDSALYLCASSAGTGGGPGEQYFGPGTRLTVT.

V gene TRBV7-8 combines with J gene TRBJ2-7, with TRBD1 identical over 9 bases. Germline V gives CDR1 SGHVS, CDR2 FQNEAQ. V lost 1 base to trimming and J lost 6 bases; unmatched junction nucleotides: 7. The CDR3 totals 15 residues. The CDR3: CASSLDRGPTTEQYF. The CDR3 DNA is TGTGCCAGCAGCTTAGACAGGGGGCCTACTACCGAGCAGTACTTC.

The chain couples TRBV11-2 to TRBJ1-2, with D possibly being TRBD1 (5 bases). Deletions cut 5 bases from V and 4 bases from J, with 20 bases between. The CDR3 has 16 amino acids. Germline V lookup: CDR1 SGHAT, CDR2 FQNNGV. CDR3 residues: CASSTLGGRFVYGYTF. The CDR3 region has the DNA TGTGCCAGCAGCACCCTGGGGGGACGGTTCGTCTATGGCTACACCTTC. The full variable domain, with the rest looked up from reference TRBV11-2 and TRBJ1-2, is EAGVAQSPRYKIIEKRQSVAFWCNPISGHATLYWYQQILGQGPKLLIQFQNNGVVDDSQLPKDRFSAERLKGVDSTLKIQPAKLEDSAVYLCASSTLGGRFVYGYTFGSGTRLTVV.